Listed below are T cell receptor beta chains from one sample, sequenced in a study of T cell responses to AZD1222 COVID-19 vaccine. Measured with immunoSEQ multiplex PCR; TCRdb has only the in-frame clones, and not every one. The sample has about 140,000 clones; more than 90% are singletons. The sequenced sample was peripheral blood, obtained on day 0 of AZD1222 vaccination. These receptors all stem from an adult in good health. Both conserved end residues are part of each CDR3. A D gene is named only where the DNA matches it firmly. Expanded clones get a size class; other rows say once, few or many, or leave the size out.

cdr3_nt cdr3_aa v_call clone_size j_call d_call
TGTGCCAGCTCACCACTAACGGGACTAGCGGGATCTGGCGAGCAGTACTTC CASSPLTGLAGSGEQYF TRBV18 - TRBJ2-7 TRBD2
TGTGCCAGCAGCGCAGCTAACTATGGCTACACCTTC CASSAANYGYTF TRBV9 - TRBJ1-2 -
TGCGCCAGCAGCTTGTCCCCTCTCGTCAGCACAGATACGCAGTATTTT CASSLSPLVSTDTQYF TRBV5-1 - TRBJ2-3 -
TGCGCCAGCAGCCTGGCAGCGACTAATTCACCCCTCCACTTT CASSLAATNSPLHF TRBV5-1 once TRBJ1-6 -
TGTGCCACCAGCTCCGAGCTCAGGACTAGCGGGATTCCCACAGATACGCAGTATTTT CATSSELRTSGIPTDTQYF TRBV15 - TRBJ2-3 TRBD2
TGTGCCAGCGCACGGGACATTTATGGCTACACCTTC CASARDIYGYTF TRBV9 - TRBJ1-2 -
TGTGCCAGCAGTCGCCAGGGGGCGAAAGAGACCCAGTACTTC CASSRQGAKETQYF TRBV3-1/TRBV3-2 - TRBJ2-5 TRBD1
TGTGCCAGCAGCAAACTACCACAGGGGGATGGCAATTCACCCCTCCACTTT CASSKLPQGDGNSPLHF TRBV5-5 - TRBJ1-6 TRBD1
TGTGCCAGCACCTCTGGAAACACCATATATTTT CASTSGNTIYF TRBV6-5 - TRBJ1-3 -
TGTGCCAGCAGCCAAGAGGAGGGGAGAGGGGCCGGGGAGCTGTTTTTT CASSQEEGRGAGELFF TRBV4-2 many TRBJ2-2 -
TGTGCCAGCAGCTTAGGCGGGAGCGGTTGGAATGAGCAGTTCTTC CASSLGGSGWNEQFF TRBV11-2 - TRBJ2-1 TRBD2
TGTGCCAGCAGCTCCGGGACTAGCGGGGAGGGGGCAGAGACCCAGTACTTC CASSSGTSGEGAETQYF TRBV7-3 - TRBJ2-5 TRBD2
TGTGCCAGCAGCTCCACGGCAGGAGATTGGTATGGCTACACCTTC CASSSTAGDWYGYTF TRBV7-9 - TRBJ1-2 -
TGTGCCAGCAGCTTGGGACAGGGACTAGCGAGTGAGCAGTTCTTC CASSLGQGLASEQFF TRBV5-7 - TRBJ2-1 TRBD2
TGTGCCAGCAGCCAAGGGACCGGAGCCGGGGAGCTGTTTTTT CASSQGTGAGELFF TRBV3-1/TRBV3-2 - TRBJ2-2 -
TGTGCCAGCAGCCAAAACCGGGACAGAGCCTACGAGCAGTACTTC CASSQNRDRAYEQYF TRBV11-2 - TRBJ2-7 TRBD1
TGTGCCACCAGCGCCCGGGGGGGAAGGGACTATGGCTACACCTTC CATSARGGRDYGYTF TRBV15 - TRBJ1-2 -
TGTGCCACCTCGGACAGGGGGTATGGAAACACCATATATTTT CATSDRGYGNTIYF TRBV2 - TRBJ1-3 TRBD1
TGTGCCAGTAGTCTGTCACGCTACGAGCAGTACTTC CASSLSRYEQYF TRBV19 - TRBJ2-7 -
TGTGCCTGGAGTGTCCCCAGGGGGCCCCATGCCACCGGGGAGCTGTTTTTT CAWSVPRGPHATGELFF TRBV30 - TRBJ2-2 TRBD1
TGTGCCAGCAGTGAACTTTTACAAGAGACCCAGTACTTC CASSELLQETQYF TRBV2 - TRBJ2-5 -
TGTGCCAGTAGTATGAAGGATGGCAATCAGCCCCAGCATTTT CASSMKDGNQPQHF TRBV19 once TRBJ1-5 -
TGTGCCAGCAGTCCCCAGACAGGGTCCGGCTACGAGCAGTACTTC CASSPQTGSGYEQYF TRBV6-5 - TRBJ2-7 TRBD1
TGTGCCAGCAGCCGCACCGGGGAGCTGTTTTTT CASSRTGELFF TRBV3-1/TRBV3-2 - TRBJ2-2 -
TGTGCCAGCAGCATGACAATGGTGAACACTGAAGCTTTCTTT CASSMTMVNTEAFF TRBV7-9 - TRBJ1-1 -
TGTGCCAGCAGCGTAGGGGGACTAGCGGTGATCTACGAGCAGTACTTC CASSVGGLAVIYEQYF TRBV9 - TRBJ2-7 TRBD2
TGTGCCAGCAGTTGGGACAGGAATTCACCCCTCCACTTT CASSWDRNSPLHF TRBV12-3/TRBV12-4 once TRBJ1-6 TRBD1
TGTGCCAGCAGCGTAGCTACGGGGATGGGCTACACCTTC CASSVATGMGYTF TRBV9 - TRBJ1-2 -
TGCGCCAGCAGCTTGAACGACGGGTGGGGCACTGAAGCTTTCTTT CASSLNDGWGTEAFF TRBV5-1 - TRBJ1-1 -
TGTGCCAGCAGCCAGGCCCCGGGAGGGCCCCAACATTTT CASSQAPGGPQHF TRBV7-3 - TRBJ1-5 -
TGTGCCTGGAGCCAGGGGGGAGAGACCCAGTACTTC CAWSQGGETQYF TRBV30 - TRBJ2-5 -
TGCAGCGTTGAGTGGACTAGCGGGAGGAATGAGACCCAGTACTTC CSVEWTSGRNETQYF TRBV29-1 - TRBJ2-5 TRBD2
TGCGCCAGCAGCTTGGGGCGTCAGGAGCAGTACTTC CASSLGRQEQYF TRBV5-1 - TRBJ2-7 -
TGCGCCAGCAGCCTGGACAGGCCGGGGGCCAAAAACATTCAGTACTTC CASSLDRPGAKNIQYF TRBV5-1 few TRBJ2-4 TRBD1
TGTGCCAGCAGTTACTCGAGTCCAGGGGCTGGAAACACCATATATTTT CASSYSSPGAGNTIYF TRBV6-5 - TRBJ1-3 -
TGTGCCAGCAGCAACCAGGACAGGCCCGAAGCTTTCTTT CASSNQDRPEAFF TRBV12-3/TRBV12-4 - TRBJ1-1 TRBD1